The 27 T cell receptor delta chains below were found in one sample sequenced in a study of Vδ1+ human thymocytes. Whole-study findings and limits: In the thymus, TRG and TRD repertoires looked highly polyclonal with Gaussian CDR3 lengths.

The template was reverse-transcribed extracted RNA. The CDR3 regions were amplified by multiplex PCR from V-gene primers to a constant-region primer. TCRdb re-called the multiplex PCR reads through CATT. The repertoire holds 80,000 or so delta-chain clones, with around 35% as singletons. The antigens of these receptors remain unknown. The sample taken for sequencing was Vdelta1+ gamma-delta thymocytes from the thymus. Documented subset: FACS-sorted CD3+ TCRalphabeta- TCRVdelta1+ TCRVdelta2- thymocytes. These TCRs come from a boy younger than two who had congenital heart surgery.

The chain is built from TRDV2 and TRDJ1; 7 positions match TRDD3. The CDR3 is made up of 18 amino acids. Trimming at V came to 0 bases and at J to 2 bases, leaving 14 bases not matched to a gene. Per the germline V gene, CDR1 is GEAIGNYY and CDR2 is EKD. CDR3 nucleotide sequence: TGTGCCTGTGACACCGAAGCAGTACTGGTGGATACGACCGATAAACTCATCTTT. Translation gives CACDTEAVLVDTTDKLIF.

In the case of this clone: A much larger clone is a single base away; this may be a read error. The V and J genes are TRDV2 and TRDJ2, with TRDD3 matching 10 bases. The CDR3 is made up of 16 amino acids. In germline, CDR1 is GEAIGNYY, CDR2 EKD. Trimming took 5 bases from V and 5 from J; bases not matched to a gene: 10. This chain's CDR3 is CACAPYWGIQTAQLFF. The CDR3 region has the DNA TGTGCCTGTGCCCCTTACTGGGGGATCCAAACAGCACAACTCTTCTTT.

The chain links TRDV1 to TRDJ1; 8 nucleotides align to TRDD3. This CDR3 comprises 21 residues. Germline loops: CDR1 TSWWSYY, CDR2 QGS. V trimming: 4 bases; J trimming: 0 bases; junction bases outside the gene matches: 22. The CDR3 DNA follows: TGTGCTCTTGGGGGAGGCCTTCTCAACTGTACTGGGGGCCTGTACACCGATAAACTCATCTTT. Amino acid sequence: CALGGGLLNCTGGLYTDKLIF.

This clone was observed a few times. This rearrangement joins TRDV1 to TRDJ1, with TRDD3 identical over 9 bases. The V gene's germline CDR1 is TSWWSYY and CDR2 QGS. J was trimmed by 4 bases and V by 3 bases; bases with no gene match: 15. The CDR3 has 18 residues. For the CDR3, the DNA is TGTGCTCTTGGGGATCCCCAACTGGGGGAATGCGATAGCGATAAACTCATCTTT. The encoded protein is CALGDPQLGECDSDKLIF.

This clone came up a few times. The J gene is TRDJ1, the V gene TRDV1; D is undetermined. There are 17 residues in the CDR3. Per germline, CDR1 TSWWSYY and CDR2 QGS. Deletions cut 3 bases from V and 0 bases from J, with 17 bases between. The CDR3 coding sequence is TGTGCTCTTGGGGATCGCCTGACACGTGCCTACACCGATAAACTCATCTTT. Amino acid sequence: CALGDRLTRAYTDKLIF.

The chain recombines TRDV1 with TRDJ1; TRDD3 matches at 12 bases. Trimming at V came to 4 bases and at J to 0 bases, leaving 24 bases not matched to a gene. The CDR3 sequence is 23 residues long. The germline gives CDR1 TSWWSYY, CDR2 QGS. Written as DNA, the CDR3 is TGTGCTCTTGGGGTTGCGGTTCCGCCCTACATAGACTGGGGGATACTGGACACCGATAAACTCATCTTT. It translates to CALGVAVPPYIDWGILDTDKLIF.

The rearrangement uses TRDV1 and TRDJ2; 8 nucleotides align to TRDD3. The CDR3 length is 23 residues. The V and J ends lost 2 bases and 1 base, in that order; junction bases with no gene match: 24. The V gene's germline CDR1 is TSWWSYY and CDR2 QGS. The CDR3 loop is CALGEDPSTHLRGYTDLTAQLFF. DNA for the CDR3: TGTGCTCTTGGGGAAGATCCCTCCACTCACCTTAGGGGATACACTGATTTGACAGCACAACTCTTCTTT.

J is TRDJ1 and V is TRDV1; 11 bases are a match to TRDD3. There are 18 residues in the CDR3. The V segment lost 3 bases and the J segment 1 base; nucleotides outside the gene matches: 10. The germline gives CDR1 TSWWSYY, CDR2 QGS. The DNA of the CDR3 is TGTGCTCTTGGGGACCCCACTGGGGGATATGTAGGCACCGATAAACTCATCTTT. This translates into CALGDPTGGYVGTDKLIF.

This clone turned up a few times. This chain uses TRDV1 with TRDJ1; TRDD3 agrees at 7 bases. V shed 3 bases, J shed 3 bases, and the junction held 19 bases outside the gene matches. The CDR3 runs 19 residues. The germline CDR1 and CDR2 sequences are TSWWSYY and QGS. The CDR3 loop is CALGDFSPYWGKGADKLIF. The CDR3 DNA sequence: TGTGCTCTTGGGGACTTCTCGCCATACTGGGGTAAGGGCGCCGATAAACTCATCTTT.

This clone appeared a few times. The rearrangement joins TRDV1 to TRDJ1; 9 bases fit TRDD3. The CDR3 has 20 residues. V lost 1 base and J lost 1; bases outside the gene matches: 16. Germline V gene data show CDR1 as TSWWSYY and CDR2 as QGS. CDR3 protein: CALGEHSPTGGGRCTDKLIF. The CDR3 nucleotides read TGTGCTCTTGGGGAACATTCCCCAACTGGGGGAGGGAGGTGCACCGATAAACTCATCTTT.

The chain joins TRDV1 to TRDJ1, with 9 nucleotides matching TRDD3. Trimming cost V 0 bases and J 0 bases; bases outside gene matches: 20. Germline V CDR1 and CDR2: TSWWSYY, QGS. The CDR3 has 22 residues. CDR3 sequence (DNA): TGTGCTCTTGGGGAACTAGTATGCGTAAGGGACTGGGGGACCCCGTACACCGATAAACTCATCTTT. It codes for CALGELVCVRDWGTPYTDKLIF.

The chain joins TRDV1 to TRDJ1; 9 nucleotides agree with TRDD3. Germline loops: CDR1 TSWWSYY, CDR2 QGS. The length of the CDR3 is 23 residues. Unmatched junction bases numbered 32, after V lost 9 bases and J lost 0 bases. The CDR3 spells CALRRPSLLGDPLALQYTDKLIF. In DNA form, the CDR3 reads TGTGCTCTGCGAAGGCCTTCACTACTGGGGGACCCCCTGGCGCTTCAGTACACCGATAAACTCATCTTT.

This clone has only a few counts. This chain links TRDV1 with TRDJ1, with D possibly matching TRDD3 (6 bases). This CDR3 is 21 amino acids long. The V and J ends lost 1 base and 3 bases respectively, with 30 bases between them. CDR1 and CDR2 from the germline V gene are TSWWSYY and QGS. The CDR3 nucleotides read TGTGCTCTTGGGGAACGTCCTAAGGGGGCTAAGTGGGGGGACGAGTCCGATAAACTCATCTTT. This sequence encodes CALGERPKGAKWGDESDKLIF.

The chain links TRDV1 to TRDJ1; 13 bases are a match to TRDD3. This CDR3 comprises 20 residues. Germline CDR1 TSWWSYY, CDR2 QGS. V gave up 0 bases and J gave up 0 bases; unmatched junction bases: 10. The CDR3 nucleotides read TGTGCTCTTGGGGAACTGCTGACTGGGGGATACGCTCATTACACCGATAAACTCATCTTT. Its protein is CALGELLTGGYAHYTDKLIF.

J is TRDJ1 and V is TRDV1; no definite D call. CDR1 TSWWSYY and CDR2 QGS come from the germline V gene. V lost 4 bases and J lost 0, with 12 bases in between. This CDR3 contains 15 residues. The CDR3 sequence: CALGAFPKYTDKLIF. The CDR3 region has the DNA TGTGCTCTTGGGGCTTTTCCCAAGTACACCGATAAACTCATCTTT.

This clone was observed a handful of times. The chain is built from TRDV1 and TRDJ1; D possibly corresponds to TRDD3 (5 bases). The CDR3 has 21 residues. The V gene lost 5 bases and the J gene lost 0 bases, with 31 bases spanning the gap. CDR1 and CDR2 from the germline V gene are TSWWSYY and QGS. The CDR3 is CALGKGNLPLRHRGYTDKLIF. The DNA for the CDR3 is TGTGCTCTTGGGAAGGGGAATCTACCTCTACGTCACCGTGGGTACACCGATAAACTCATCTTT.

This rearrangement joins TRDV1 to TRDJ1; 11 positions match TRDD3. Germline CDR1 and CDR2: TSWWSYY and QGS. The J segment lost 9 bases and the V segment lost 0 bases, leaving 12 bases of the junction unmatched. The CDR3 is 17 amino acids. The CDR3 nucleotides are TGTGCTCTTGGGGAACTGCCCGACTGGGGGATAGAGTGCGAACTCATCTTT. Its translation: CALGELPDWGIECELIF.

This clone occurred a few times. The gene calls are TRDV1 and TRDJ1, with 7 bases identical to TRDD3. With 1 base clipped from V and 0 bases from J, the junction kept 8 bases outside the gene matches. The CDR3 length is 17 residues. The germline V gene has CDR1 TSWWSYY and CDR2 QGS. The DNA of the CDR3 is TGTGCTCTTGGGGAACCCCCACTGGGGATTTACACCGATAAACTCATCTTT. Residues: CALGEPPLGIYTDKLIF.

V usage is TRDV2 and J usage is TRDJ3, with a tentative D call TRDD3 (6 bases). Trimming removed 3 bases at V and 0 bases at J, with 17 bases between. CDR3 size: 19 residues. CDR1 and CDR2 from the germline V gene are GEAIGNYY and EKD. The CDR3: CACDPLGGGCSWDTRQMFF. As DNA, the CDR3 is TGTGCCTGTGACCCTCTAGGTGGGGGTTGCTCCTGGGACACCCGACAGATGTTTTTC.

The V gene is TRDV2, the J gene TRDJ1, with 10 nucleotides matching TRDD3. Germline V gives CDR1 GEAIGNYY, CDR2 EKD. The CDR3 totals 18 residues. The junction had 21 bases not matched to a gene; V was cut back by 3 bases and J by 9 bases. In DNA, the CDR3 is TGTGCCTGTGACCCTTTCCTTCCCCGTACTGGGGGATTGTCGGAACTCATCTTT. Protein: CACDPFLPRTGGLSELIF.

This chain links TRDV1 with TRDJ1; D is perhaps TRDD2 (6 bases). Germline CDR1 is TSWWSYY and CDR2 is QGS. This CDR3 region has 18 residues. V lost 2 bases, J lost 0 bases, and 19 bases lay in between. CDR3 sequence (DNA): TGTGCTCTTGGGGAAAAGTTATCCTACAACCCGTACACCGATAAACTCATCTTT. Protein: CALGEKLSYNPYTDKLIF.

This clone was counted a few times. V and J are TRDV1 and TRDJ1, with TRDD2 matching over 9 bases. Germline V CDR1 and CDR2: TSWWSYY, QGS. Unmatched junction bases numbered 25, after V lost 2 bases and J lost 0 bases. The CDR3 has 23 amino acids. CDR3: CALGEGSAFLPVWGLRYTDKLIF. The CDR3 region has the DNA TGTGCTCTTGGGGAAGGATCGGCCTTCCTACCCGTCTGGGGTTTGAGGTACACCGATAAACTCATCTTT.

The chain is built from TRDV1 and TRDJ1; possible D gene TRDD3, 6 bases. CDR1 and CDR2 (germline): TSWWSYY, QGS. The CDR3 runs to 19 residues. Trimming shortened V by 4 bases and J by 0 bases, and 24 bases separated the two germline ends. The CDR3: CALGGGFPRYDCYTDKLIF. Written as DNA, the CDR3 is TGTGCTCTTGGGGGGGGCTTCCCGAGATACGACTGCTACACCGATAAACTCATCTTT.

This clone was counted a few times. V is TRDV1 and J is TRDJ1; 11 positions match TRDD3. The CDR3 has 24 residues. Trimming at V came to 3 bases and at J to 0 bases, leaving 27 bases not matched to a gene. Germline V CDR1 and CDR2: TSWWSYY, QGS. The CDR3 protein is CALGDPGLPTLLGDTHEYTDKLIF. CDR3 coding DNA: TGTGCTCTTGGGGACCCGGGCCTTCCTACGTTGCTGGGGGATACCCATGAGTACACCGATAAACTCATCTTT.

This chain joins TRDV1 and TRDJ1; TRDD2 aligns across 7 bases. The CDR3 contains 18 residues. Germline V gene sequence: CDR1 TSWWSYY, CDR2 QGS. The junction had 17 bases not matched to a gene; V was cut back by 3 bases and J by 4 bases. CDR3: CALGDSSHFFLRGDKLIF. The CDR3, as DNA: TGTGCTCTTGGGGATTCTTCCCACTTCTTCCTAAGGGGCGATAAACTCATCTTT.

This clone was detected only a few times. The chain joins TRDV1 to TRDJ1; perhaps TRDD2 as D (6 bases). This CDR3 spans 18 amino acids. Trimming shortened V by 4 bases and J by 0 bases, and 21 bases separated the two germline ends. The germline gives CDR1 TSWWSYY, CDR2 QGS. CDR3 amino acids: CALGVLPPPPGNTDKLIF. In DNA form, the CDR3 reads TGTGCTCTTGGGGTCCTTCCCCCACCTCCGGGGAACACCGATAAACTCATCTTT.

The chain carries TRDV1 and TRDJ1; TRDD3 aligns across 12 bases. Germline V gene sequence: CDR1 TSWWSYY, CDR2 QGS. The CDR3 has 22 residues. Trimming took 2 bases from V and 1 from J; bases not matched to a gene: 20. The CDR3 nucleotides are TGTGCTCTTGGGGAAAGCCGGCCTTCCTACCGAAACTGGGGGATACTCACCGATAAACTCATCTTT. Amino acid sequence: CALGESRPSYRNWGILTDKLIF.